This T cell receptor beta chain was captured in a study of T cells in Graves' hyperthyroidism and ophthalmopathy (dated by TCRdb to the late 2010s). Regarding the complete study: Peripheral blood samples were taken at the time of initial diagnosis, prior to any treatment. A discovery cohort of approximately 100 patients, 43 with Graves' ophthalmopathy and 55 to 60 with stable Graves' hyperthyroidism, was used to find distinguishing TCR V-J signatures. Prospective prediction of ophthalmopathy was tested in an independent validation cohort of 18 to 20 hyperthyroidism patients and around 16 patients who later progressed to ophthalmopathy. The roughly 94 discovery patients were randomly divided into training and test sets at a 7:3 ratio. Thyroid tissue and blood T-cell repertoires from six Graves' hyperthyroidism patients were also compared in the study. Once sampling was done, hyperthyroidism patients were given methimazole at a starting dose of 30 mg daily, whereas ophthalmopathy patients were given high-dose intravenous methylprednisolone. The paper reports TCR Vbeta CDR3 sequencing of 135 peripheral blood samples: approximately 41 ophthalmopathy, 75 to 80 hyperthyroidism and 17 progressor patients.

The CDR3 spans 16 residues, from the cysteine through the phenylalanine. The only DNA kept is the CDR3, 48 bases in frame from the first base. Germline trimming amounts to 3 bases on V and 4 bases on J, with 10 as the count of junction bases outside the gene matches. The germline V gene supplies CDR1 KGHSH and CDR2 LQKENI. The TCR beta CDR3 regions were amplified from RNA transcripts. The TCR CDR3 was subjected to a first round of RT-PCR using the HTBI primer set and the Qiagen OneStep RT-PCR kit. Libraries were constructed in a second round of multiplex PCR, after which size selection and purification were carried out. Sequencing of the libraries was done on an Illumina HiSeq2000 using paired-end 100 bp reads. As for the original processing: SOAPnuke was used to process the raw data, throwing out any read that contained adapters or uncalled bases, had a mean Phred below 15, or lacked an exact constant-primer or identifier match. COPE v1.2.5 was used to merge high-quality paired reads, and clonotypes were defined as unique nucleotide sequences. Clonotypes were aligned to IMGT TRBV, TRBD and TRBJ reference segments using MiTCR v1.1. Analysis was restricted to V-J combinations with a frequency above 0.0001, which covered about 99% of repertoires. A TCS score was defined as the ratio of F50 (clonal expansion) to E x V (chaos), with BLOSUM62-based TCRdist applied between CDR3 peptides within each V-J. Welch's t-statistics and random forest reduced around 520 V-J features to 13, which were used in a naive Bayes classifier (R e1071). TCRdb reprocessing: public reads trimmed at Q25 with fastp, clones called with MiXCR, in-frame beta chains kept. When rows share a CDR3 protein, they turn into one entry using the most common DNA and genes. The V and J calls shown here were made by TCRdb, not taken from the authors' results. This sample is represented by 600,000 to 900,000 distinct CDR3 sequences; 15% to 20% of them were singletons. The ten top clones hold around 8% of the sample.

Note on this clonotype: Its target antigen remains unknown. The input lacks base qualities; no much larger clone sits a single base away.

A patient counted as having stable Graves' hyperthyroidism if no progression to ophthalmopathy occurred over 18 months of follow-up. Hyperthyroidism patients were aged 18 to 65 years and newly diagnosed, with disease duration of less than 2 months. Any patient with an uncontrolled infection, another autoimmune disease, pregnancy or lactation was excluded. Diagnoses were based on clinical symptoms, serum thyroxine and TRAb, thyroid ultrasound and orbital computed tomography. PBMCs were separated from 10 ml of fresh peripheral blood using Ficoll-Paque density gradient centrifugation. Total RNA was extracted using Trizol reagent, and RNA quality was assessed on an Agilent 2100 Bioanalyzer. What the work shows at the level of the full study, not this receptor alone: Most expanded thyroid clonotypes (frequency above 0.001) were also found in blood, which suggests that blood repertoires may mirror thyroid immune responses. During validation, the model predicted progression to ophthalmopathy a median of about 6.5 months ahead of onset, with around 71% sensitivity and roughly 72% specificity. In cross-validation, a model built on a 13 V-J signature told ophthalmopathy apart from stable hyperthyroidism with 85% to 90% sensitivity and roughly 81% specificity, and in testing the same model reached 80%/75%. Sample size was not statistically predetermined, and investigators were not blinded to group allocation.

The chain employs TRBV18 and TRBJ1-2; 8 bases in the middle match TRBD1. The sample taken for sequencing was blood. The origin of this receptor is a man younger than 35 with Graves' hyperthyroidism. The bases are TGTGCCAGCTCACCTTCGACAGGGGCAGGTGGCTATGGCTACACCTTC. Translated, it reads CASSPSTGAGGYGYTF.